The next 2 T cell receptor beta chains were all read from a single sample in a study of molecular identifiers for immune sequencing clone quantification. TCRdb re-analysed the PCR reads in MiXCR, keeping a single row per CDR3 protein. The repertoire includes about 640,000 distinct CDR3 sequences, about 20% of them detected once, and approximately 0.9% sits in the top ten. The sample was naive CD8+ T cells from blood, with Jurkat cell RNA spiked in. Indicated subset: FACS-sorted CD8+CD4-CCR7+CD45RA+ naive T cells. These receptors were taken from a human donor in good health. Some libraries in this study had Jurkat cell RNA spiked in.

There are many counts of this clonotype. V gene TRBV28 combines with J gene TRBJ2-2; no reliable D call. Germline CDR1 is MDHEN and CDR2 is SYDVKM. The CDR3 has 9 amino acids. V was pared by 7 bases and J by 6 bases, with 0 bases between. CDR3 region: CASTGELFF. CDR3 DNA: TGTGCCAGCACCGGGGAGCTGTTTTTT.

The gene calls are TRBV28 and TRBJ2-7, with 7 bases identical to TRBD1. CDR1 is MDHEN, CDR2 SYDVKM, per germline. V trimming: 3 bases; J trimming: 4 bases; junction bases outside the gene matches: 6. The CDR3 has 14 residues. The CDR3 coding sequence is TGTGCCAGCAGTTTTCGGCAGGGGGATTACGAGCAGTACTTC. Translating gives CASSFRQGDYEQYF.